The 8 T cell receptor beta chains in this list originate from one sample, sequenced in a study of tumor-infiltrating lymphocytes in oesophageal squamous cell carcinoma. TCRdb analysed the PCR reads with MiXCR anew, one entry per CDR3 protein. The table shows about 20,000 distinct CDR3 sequences, with about 43% occurring only once. The source material was normal esophageal tissue next to the tumor. These receptors were collected from a male donor with esophageal squamous cell carcinoma.

Relative to its sample, this clonotype is medium-sized. The chain has TRBV11-2 and TRBJ2-1; the match to TRBD2 covers 9 bases. The CDR3 totals 15 residues. Germline assignment: CDR1 SGHAT and CDR2 FQNNGV. V was clipped by 7 bases and J by 7 bases; unmatched bases: 11. CDR3 nucleotide sequence: TGTGCCAGCACCGATTATAGCGGGAGTTTGAATGAGCAGTTCTTC. Translated: CASTDYSGSLNEQFF.

This clonotype counts as medium-sized (0.01 to 0.1%). This chain uses TRBV7-2 with TRBJ2-5; D perhaps matches TRBD2 (5 bases). Germline lookup yields CDR1 SGHTA and CDR2 FQGNSA. V was cut by 5 bases and J by 5 bases, with 18 bases left in between. This CDR3 region has 15 residues. CDR3 region: CASSPSQARVETQYF. The DNA for the CDR3 is TGTGCCAGCAGCCCTAGCCAGGCTCGGGTTGAGACCCAGTACTTC.

This clonotype occurred many times. This chain uses TRBV7-8 with TRBJ2-2; D call uncertain. In germline, CDR1 is SGHVS, CDR2 FQNEAQ. Between the trimmed V and J ends, which lost 5 bases and 7 bases, there was a span of 8 bases. CDR3 size: 12 residues. The CDR3 nucleotides are TGTGCCAGCAGCCCTACGATCGGGGAGCTGTTTTTT. Translation: CASSPTIGELFF.

The V gene is TRBV7-4, the J gene TRBJ2-7, with D possibly TRBD1 on 6 matching bases. The DNA end lines up better with TRBJ2-1; the J call may be wrong. Germline V gene data show CDR1 as SGHVT and CDR2 as SQSDAQ. The CDR3 extends over 17 amino acids. The CDR3 sequence: CASSSRGNLGSYNEQFF. DNA of the CDR3: TGTGCCAGCAGCTCAAGGGGGAATCTAGGCTCCTACAATGAGCAGTTCTTC.

The genes are TRBV7-9 and TRBJ2-2, with D unclear. The CDR3 covers 14 residues. Germline lookup yields CDR1 SEHNR and CDR2 FQNEAQ (reference sequence). V shed 5 bases and J shed 10 bases, with 17 bases lying between them. CDR3 nucleotides: TGTGCCAGCAGCCCCGAGGCGCGTTCCGAGGAGCTGTTTTTT. This codes for CASSPEARSEELFF.

The CDR3 DNA follows: TGTGCCAGCAGCTTTACATGGAGCTCCTACAATGAGCAGTTCTTC. Translating gives CASSFTWSSYNEQFF. The chain carries TRBV7-3 and TRBJ2-1, with unresolved D. The CDR3 contains 15 residues. With 3 bases removed from V and 0 bases from J, the gap between germline ends came to 9 bases. The germline CDR1 and CDR2 sequences are SGHTA and FQGTGA.

This clonotype has a handful of counts. The V and J genes are TRBV10-2 and TRBJ2-3; D is possibly TRBD1 or TRBD2 (6 bases each). Germline loops: CDR1 WSHSY, CDR2 SAAADI. The length of the CDR3 is 15 residues. V gave up 4 bases and J gave up 4 bases, with 15 bases separating them. The CDR3 nucleotides are TGCGCCAGCAGTGGGCCTGGGGGGCATGCAGATACGCAGTATTTT. It encodes CASSGPGGHADTQYF.

CDR3 loop: CASSWTSGGREQFF. CDR3 bases: TGCGCCAGCAGCTGGACTAGCGGCGGTCGCGAGCAGTTCTTC. The chain joins TRBV5-1 to TRBJ2-7, with 10 bases fitting TRBD2. The end of the DNA aligns better with TRBJ2-1, so the J call may be wrong. Germline V CDR1 and CDR2: SGHRS, YFSETQ. This CDR3 comprises 14 residues.